This paragraph covers one T cell receptor (beta chain) sequence. Each single cDNA molecule received a unique molecular identifier. TCRdb independently ran MiXCR on the 5' RACE reads; one entry per CDR3 protein. The sample consists of about 28,000 distinct CDR3 sequences, under 6% of them appearing once. This sample stems from a study of early T cells in non-severe SARS-CoV-2 infection. Study-level background: Unpaired chains resulted from sequencing bulk RNA of unsorted whole blood.

The CDR3 is made up of 16 amino acids. V was clipped by 5 bases and J by 4 bases, with 21 bases between them. Germline values: CDR1 LNHDA, CDR2 SQIVND (reference sequence). The receptor comes from an adult who was a healthcare worker with PCR-confirmed SARS-CoV-2 infection or an uninfected control (not recorded which). The V and J genes are TRBV19 and TRBJ2-7; no reliable D call. The specimen was whole blood. CDR3 sequence reads: CASSDRASSSFYEQYF. Here the CDR3 DNA reads TGTGCCAGTAGTGACCGGGCATCCAGCAGTTTTTACGAGCAGTACTTC.